This T cell receptor beta chain stems from a study of CD8+ T cells in alopecia areata. General study points: Lesional scalp, especially alopecia totalis/universalis, showed higher clonality than normal scalp. Shared TCR sequences were less clear between patients than in mice, possibly partly from HLA diversity.

PBMCs, the starting material, were the source of sorted CD4+ and CD8+ T cells. The CDR3 consists of 17 residues. Trimming removed 0 bases at V and 0 bases at J, with 12 bases between. CDR1 and CDR2 (germline): SGHDT, YYEEEE. With regard to this clone: Antigen: not known.

In each case, RNA was isolated and then reverse transcribed into cDNA as the sequencing template. Clones were sequenced by immunoSEQ multiplex PCR, and TCRdb holds only the in-frame ones, with some missing. The table lists about 100,000 clones, about 60% of them singletons, with 20% to 25% in the top ten. V usage is TRBV5-6 and J usage is TRBJ2-2; weak D call: TRBD1 (5 bases). This TCR derives from a human donor with alopecia areata. The sample taken for sequencing was NKG2D-low CD8+ T cells sorted from blood. As DNA, the CDR3 is TGTGCCAGCAGCTTGGGAAGGGGCTTTACGAACACCGGGGAGCTGTTTTTT. Its protein product is CASSLGRGFTNTGELFF. The variable domain in full, with the rest retrieved from reference TRBV5-6 and TRBJ2-2, is DAGVTQSPTHLIKTRGQQVTLRCSPKSGHDTVSWYQQALGQGPQFIFQYYEEEERQRGNFPDRFSGHQFPNYSSELNVNALLLGDSALYLCASSLGRGFTNTGELFFGEGSRLTVL.